These T cell receptor beta chains were read from a single sample in a study of control samples from healthy donors and cancer patients. The repertoire was sequenced with immunoSEQ multiplex PCR; TCRdb's copy has only in-frame clones and lacks some. Among around 110,000 clones, around 87% were seen once, and the ten largest hold 1.1%. The sequencing sample was made of PBMCs. The receptor source for this set is a woman aged 45 to 65 with colorectal cancer. CDR3s include the opening cysteine and the closing phenylalanine or tryptophan. Fields, in order: D gene, clone size, J gene, V gene, CDR3 DNA, CDR3 protein. The D gene is left open where the match is weak. Size is stated for part of the rows, as once, few or many counts, or as a class when the clone is expanded.

d_gene: NA; abundance: NA; j_gene: TRBJ1-2; v_gene: TRBV5-1; CDR3nt: TGCGCCAGCGGGACGGAATCTTGGGGCTACACCTTC; CDR3aa: CASGTESWGYTF
d_gene: TRBD1; abundance: NA; j_gene: TRBJ1-2; v_gene: TRBV7-9; CDR3nt: TGTGCCAGCAGCAAGGGGGCCAGGGAGAGGGGCTATGGCTACACCTTC; CDR3aa: CASSKGARERGYGYTF
d_gene: NA; abundance: NA; j_gene: TRBJ2-2; v_gene: TRBV6-5; CDR3nt: TGTGCCAGCAGTTACCTCACTGCGGTGCTGTTTTTT; CDR3aa: CASSYLTAVLFF
d_gene: TRBD2; abundance: NA; j_gene: TRBJ2-2; v_gene: TRBV27; CDR3nt: TGTGCCAGCAGCATATTCCTTCACACTAGCGGGAGTCCCGGGGAGCTGTTTTTT; CDR3aa: CASSIFLHTSGSPGELFF
d_gene: NA; abundance: NA; j_gene: TRBJ2-3; v_gene: TRBV5-5; CDR3nt: TGTGCCAGCAGCTTGGGGTGGCGGGGAGGAGATACGCAGTATTTT; CDR3aa: CASSLGWRGGDTQYF
d_gene: NA; abundance: NA; j_gene: TRBJ1-4; v_gene: TRBV29-1; CDR3nt: TGCAGCGTTGAAACTGCTAATGAAAAACTGTTTTTT; CDR3aa: CSVETANEKLFF
d_gene: NA; abundance: NA; j_gene: TRBJ1-3; v_gene: TRBV7-6; CDR3nt: TGTGCCAGCAGCTTAAGGACTGGGAGTATCGCTGGAAACACCATATATTTT; CDR3aa: CASSLRTGSIAGNTIYF
d_gene: TRBD1; abundance: NA; j_gene: TRBJ2-7; v_gene: TRBV27; CDR3nt: TGTGCCAGCCGAACCGGGACAGTTTCCTACGAGCAGTACTTC; CDR3aa: CASRTGTVSYEQYF
d_gene: TRBD1; abundance: NA; j_gene: TRBJ2-5; v_gene: TRBV6-2/TRBV6-3; CDR3nt: TGTGCCAGCAGTGATAGCCCCAGGGGGGAGACCCAGTACTTC; CDR3aa: CASSDSPRGETQYF
d_gene: NA; abundance: once; j_gene: TRBJ1-1; v_gene: TRBV2; CDR3nt: TGTGCCAGCAGTGACCCGAACACTGAAGCTTTCTTT; CDR3aa: CASSDPNTEAFF